These 27 T cell receptor beta chains were sequenced from one sample in a study of Ad26.COV2.S vaccination and SARS-CoV-2 variants. Measured with immunoSEQ multiplex PCR; TCRdb has only the in-frame clones, and not every one. The sample consists of 300,000 to 500,000 clones, 80% to 90% of them appearing once. Treatment of the sample: around 19 received Ad26.COV2.S at low or high dose, single or two shots; about 5 received placebo; per-sample allocation not given. Collection of the samples took place on day 63 after the first injection of vaccine or placebo. The sequencing used peripheral blood, collected in a trial of Ad26.COV2.S vaccine versus placebo. The source is a person aged 18-65 years who received the Ad26.COV2.S COVID-19 vaccine or a placebo.

The V gene is TRBV21-1, the J gene TRBJ1-4; the D call TRBD1 from the table was never checked on the DNA. TRBV21-1 is described as a pseudogene. The CDR3 has 17 residues. CDR3 coding DNA: TGTGCCAGATCCACAGGGGGCGCGGGGGGAGCTAATGAAAAACTGTTTTTT. Its protein is CARSTGGAGGANEKLFF.

The chain recombines TRBV7-2 with TRBJ1-2, with TRBD1 matching over 7 bases. The V segment lost 5 bases and the J segment 0 bases; nucleotides outside the gene matches: 15. The germline V gene has CDR1 SGHTA and CDR2 FQGNSA. The CDR3 has 18 amino acids. The CDR3 coding sequence is TGTGCCAGCAGCCCGACCCCCGGACAGGCCGACACTAACTATGGCTACACCTTC. Protein: CASSPTPGQADTNYGYTF.

This clone was seen a few times. The chain is built from TRBV6-1 and TRBJ1-2; the D gene is possibly TRBD1 (5 bases). The germline V gene encodes CDR1 MNHNS and CDR2 SASEGT. V shed 2 bases and J shed 10 bases, with 11 bases lying between them. There are 12 residues in the CDR3. This CDR3 is CASSETGTYYTF. DNA of the CDR3: TGTGCCAGCAGTGAAACCGGGACCTACTACACCTTC.

The chain couples TRBV4-1 to TRBJ1-1, with 8 bases fitting TRBD1. Unmatched junction bases numbered 5, after V lost 4 bases and J lost 1 base. From germline, CDR1 is MGHRA and CDR2 YSYEKL. The CDR3 contains 15 residues. The chain's CDR3 is CASSPYQGANTEAFF. CDR3 DNA: TGCGCCAGCAGCCCGTATCAGGGGGCGAACACTGAAGCTTTCTTT.

The chain links TRBV10-2 to TRBJ1-4; D is undetermined. CDR1 and CDR2 (germline): WSHSY, SAAADI. V was shortened by 6 bases and J by 4 bases, with 21 bases between the two germline ends. The CDR3 is 17 amino acids. The chain's CDR3 is CASSAPSSISFNEKLFF. DNA of the CDR3: TGCGCCAGCAGCGCCCCAAGTTCCATTTCCTTTAATGAAAAACTGTTTTTT.

A single count supports this clone. This CDR3 is CASSLAGGSNEQYF. The CDR3 region has the DNA TGTGCCAGCAGCTTAGCGGGGGGATCGAACGAGCAGTACTTC. V is TRBV11-2 and J is TRBJ2-7, with TRBD2 matching 7 bases. Trimming at V came to 1 base and at J to 5 bases, leaving 5 bases not matched to a gene. Germline V CDR1 and CDR2: SGHAT, FQNNGV. This CDR3 has 14 amino acids.

The V gene is TRBV7-6, the J gene TRBJ2-1; 9 nucleotides agree with TRBD1. The CDR3 contains 18 residues. Germline V gene data show CDR1 as SGHVS and CDR2 as FNYEAQ. J was trimmed by 0 bases and V by 1 base; bases with no gene match: 7. CDR3 nucleotides: TGTGCCAGCAGCTTAGGCCCCCACAGGGGGCCCTCCTACAATGAGCAGTTCTTC. Translating it yields CASSLGPHRGPSYNEQFF.

This chain links TRBV7-2 with TRBJ1-3; no reliable D call. CDR3 length: 16 amino acids. Trimming removed 0 bases from V and 0 bases from J, with 9 bases in between. Looked up from germline, CDR1 is SGHTA and CDR2 is FQGNSA. DNA of the CDR3: TGTGCCAGCAGCTTAGCGCACGTCAGCTCTGGAAACACCATATATTTT. Amino acids: CASSLAHVSSGNTIYF.

The chain uses TRBV5-1 and TRBJ1-1, with 8 bases identical to TRBD1. Germline lookup yields CDR1 SGHRS and CDR2 YFSETQ. The ends lost 4 bases at V and 1 base at J; junction bases unmatched: 6. The length of the CDR3 is 15 residues. The CDR3 region is CASSTLTGANTEAFF. The CDR3 nucleotides are TGCGCCAGCAGCACCTTGACAGGGGCGAACACTGAAGCTTTCTTT.

The CDR3 sequence is CASSLGSRNEQFF. The CDR3 coding sequence is TGCGCCAGCAGCTTAGGGTCAAGAAATGAGCAGTTCTTC. This rearrangement joins TRBV5-1 to TRBJ2-1; D gene uncertain. The CDR3 length is 13 residues. V was pared by 2 bases and J by 7 bases, with 10 bases between. Per germline, CDR1 SGHRS and CDR2 YFSETQ. The variable domain in full, with the rest retrieved from reference TRBV5-1 and TRBJ2-1, is KAGVTQTPRYLIKTRGQQVTLSCSPISGHRSVSWYQQTPGQGLQFLFEYFSETQRNKGNFPGRFSGRQFSNSRSEMNVSTLELGDSALYLCASSLGSRNEQFFGPGTRLTVL.

This chain connects TRBV12-5 to TRBJ2-3; weak D call: TRBD1 (6 bases). This CDR3 is built from 16 residues. Trimming removed 2 bases from V and 0 bases from J, with 12 bases in between. From germline, CDR1 is LGHNT and CDR2 FRNRAP. The CDR3 protein is CASGLLTGSSTDTQYF. CDR3 nucleotides: TGTGCTAGTGGTTTGCTGACAGGCAGTAGCACAGATACGCAGTATTTT.

The chain uses TRBV7-8 and TRBJ2-1, with D tentatively TRBD1 (5 bases). The CDR3 covers 13 residues. V lost 5 bases to trimming and J lost 6 bases, with 11 bases between them. Germline CDR1 reads SGHVS; CDR2 reads FQNEAQ. The CDR3 sequence: CASSPQGGNEQFF. The DNA for the CDR3 is TGTGCCAGCAGCCCCCAGGGCGGCAATGAGCAGTTCTTC. The full variable domain, rest sourced from reference TRBV7-8 and TRBJ2-1, is GAGVSQSPRYKVAKRGQDVALRCDPISGHVSLFWYQQALGQGPEFLTYFQNEAQLDKSGLPSDRFFAERPEGSVSTLKIQRTQQEDSAVYLCASSPQGGNEQFFGPGTRLTVL.

This clone was observed a handful of times. The V gene is TRBV4-1, the J gene TRBJ2-1; the D is unclear. The CDR3 spans 14 residues. Looked up from germline, CDR1 is MGHRA and CDR2 is YSYEKL. Trimming left V 6 bases short and J 2 bases short, with 11 bases between. The CDR3 region is CASSRISAYNEQFF. The CDR3, as DNA: TGCGCCAGCAGTCGTATCTCGGCCTACAATGAGCAGTTCTTC.

The V gene is TRBV5-4, the J gene TRBJ1-3, with D possibly being TRBD1 (5 bases). Germline lookup yields CDR1 SGHNT and CDR2 YYREEE (reference sequence). V was shortened by 4 bases and J by 0 bases, with 11 bases between the two germline ends. The CDR3 is 15 amino acids. CDR3 in DNA: TGTGCCAGCAGCCCCGGGGGGACCTCTGGAAACACCATATATTTT. It codes for CASSPGGTSGNTIYF.

J is TRBJ1-1 and V is TRBV4-1, with unresolved D. Germline V CDR1 and CDR2: MGHRA, YSYEKL. Trimming stripped 0 bases from V and 1 base from J, with 12 bases between. The CDR3 loop spans 16 amino acids. CDR3 coding DNA: TGCGCCAGCAGCCAAGATTCGTGGGTTGGGAACACTGAAGCTTTCTTT. Its translation is CASSQDSWVGNTEAFF.

This rearrangement joins TRBV19 to TRBJ1-2; D remains ambiguous. CDR1 is LNHDA, CDR2 SQIVND, per germline (reference sequence). The V end lost 5 bases, the J end lost 0 bases, and 13 bases lay between the germline ends. The CDR3 spans 15 residues. The CDR3, as DNA: TGTGCCAGTAGTCCCTCGACCGGAGCTAACTATGGCTACACCTTC. This gives the protein CASSPSTGANYGYTF. Full variable domain (outside the CDR3, taken from reference TRBV19 and TRBJ1-2): DGGITQSPKYLFRKEGQNVTLSCEQNLNHDAMYWYRQDPGQGLRLIYYSQIVNDFQKGDIAEGYSVSREKKESFPLTVTSAQKNPTAFYLCASSPSTGANYGYTFGSGTRLTVV.

The table lists this clone with a few counts. The V call is TRBV7-2, the J call TRBJ2-7; D gene unclear. The CDR3 spans 13 residues. CDR1 is SGHTA, CDR2 FQGNSA, per germline. V lost 1 base, J lost 3 bases, and 7 bases lay in between. The CDR3 DNA sequence: TGTGCCAGCAGCTTAGACACCGTCTACGAGCAGTACTTC. The encoded protein is CASSLDTVYEQYF.

The chain couples TRBV7-9 to TRBJ1-2, with D maybe TRBD1 (5 bases). CDR1 and CDR2 (germline): SEHNR, FQNEAQ (reference sequence). CDR3 length: 16 amino acids. V dropped 4 bases and J dropped 8 bases, with 23 bases sitting between them. As DNA, the CDR3 is TGTGCCAGCAGCTCCTCTCAGGGTCCCCTGGGTGAGGGCTACACCTTC. Residues: CASSSSQGPLGEGYTF.

There are many counts of this clone. The gene calls are TRBV7-9 and TRBJ1-1; D possibly corresponds to TRBD1 (6 bases). The germline V gene has CDR1 SEHNR and CDR2 FQNEAQ (reference sequence). V was cut by 5 bases and J by 11 bases, with 15 bases left in between. This CDR3 comprises 12 residues. CDR3 in DNA: TGTGCCAGCAGCGCCTTACAGGGTCGCGCTTTCTTT. Translation gives CASSALQGRAFF.

This clone was picked up one time. The J gene is TRBJ1-1, the V gene TRBV6-5, with unresolved D. With 3 bases removed from V and 5 bases from J, the gap between germline ends came to 10 bases. This CDR3 contains 13 residues. Germline CDR1 reads MNHEY; CDR2 reads SVGAGI. CDR3 in amino acids: CASSYLQETEAFF. CDR3 DNA: TGTGCCAGCAGTTATCTCCAGGAAACTGAAGCTTTCTTT.

The V gene is TRBV7-6, the J gene TRBJ2-7; 12 nucleotides agree with TRBD2. Germline CDR1 SGHVS, CDR2 FNYEAQ. Unmatched junction bases numbered 6, after V lost 1 base and J lost 5 bases. This CDR3 has 16 amino acids. The CDR3, as DNA: TGTGCCAGCAGCTTAGGAGCTAGCGGGGGGGCCCACGAGCAGTACTTC. Residues: CASSLGASGGAHEQYF.

CDR3 nucleotide sequence: TGTGCCAGCAGCTGGACAGGGGAGGCGCGCGAGCAGTACTTC. It translates to CASSWTGEAREQYF. The chain is built from TRBV5-6 and TRBJ2-7; the match to TRBD1 covers 9 bases. V was pared by 3 bases and J by 6 bases, with 7 bases of the junction left unmatched. Germline assignment: CDR1 SGHDT and CDR2 YYEEEE. This CDR3 spans 14 amino acids.

V usage is TRBV27 and J usage is TRBJ2-7; 9 bases map to TRBD1. V lost 6 bases to trimming and J lost 5 bases; unmatched junction nucleotides: 8. The CDR3 runs to 14 residues. Germline lookup yields CDR1 MNHEY and CDR2 SMNVEV (reference sequence). CDR3 bases: TGTGCCAGCAGGACCGGGACAGGGAGTAACGAGCAGTACTTC. Its translation: CASRTGTGSNEQYF.

This clone was observed a single time. The rearrangement links TRBV5-6 to TRBJ2-7; D not certain. Germline CDR1 SGHDT, CDR2 YYEEEE. Trimming left V 0 bases short and J 5 bases short, with 12 bases between. The CDR3 has 14 amino acids. This CDR3 is CASSLAGSSHEQYF. The CDR3 region has the DNA TGTGCCAGCAGCTTGGCCGGAAGCAGCCACGAGCAGTACTTC.

This chain uses TRBV29-1 with TRBJ1-1; TRBD1 matches at 8 bases. The CDR3 covers 12 residues. V was clipped by 7 bases and J by 4 bases; unmatched bases: 5. Germline CDR1 SQVTM, CDR2 ANQGSEA. CDR3 sequence: CSAGQGVTEAFF. The CDR3 nucleotides read TGCAGCGCCGGACAGGGCGTCACTGAAGCTTTCTTT.

The chain couples TRBV19 to TRBJ1-5; D perhaps matches TRBD1 (5 bases). V was cut by 8 bases and J by 0 bases, with 11 bases left in between. This CDR3 spans 14 amino acids. The germline V gene encodes CDR1 LNHDA and CDR2 SQIVND (reference sequence). The CDR3 region has the DNA TGTGCCAGTCGCCCGACAGATAGCAATCAGCCCCAGCATTTT. Protein product: CASRPTDSNQPQHF.

In DNA form, the CDR3 reads TGTGCCAGCAGCCGGGGGAGAAGCACTGAAGCTTTCTTT. It is translated as CASSRGRSTEAFF. V is TRBV3-1 (or the pseudogene TRBV3-2) and J is TRBJ1-1, with a weak D call TRBD1 (5 bases). Trimming stripped 4 bases from V and 4 bases from J, with 10 bases between. The germline V gene encodes CDR1 LGHDT and CDR2 YNNKEL (reference sequence). CDR3 length: 13 residues.